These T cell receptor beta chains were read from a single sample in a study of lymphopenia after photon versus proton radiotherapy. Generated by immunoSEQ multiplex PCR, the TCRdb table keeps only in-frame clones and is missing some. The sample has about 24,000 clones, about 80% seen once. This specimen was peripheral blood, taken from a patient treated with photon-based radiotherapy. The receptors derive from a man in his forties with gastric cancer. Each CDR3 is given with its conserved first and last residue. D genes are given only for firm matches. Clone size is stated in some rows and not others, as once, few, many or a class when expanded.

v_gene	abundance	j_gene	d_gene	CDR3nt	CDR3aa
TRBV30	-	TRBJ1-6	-	TGTGCCTGGAGTGGGAATTCACCCCTCCACTTT	CAWSGNSPLHF
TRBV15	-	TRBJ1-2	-	TGTGCCACCAGCAGACGTTCCAGTCGGGGCTACACCTTC	CATSRRSSRGYTF
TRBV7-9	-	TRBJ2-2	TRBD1	TGTGCCAGCAGCTCGGGGACAGGGGTAAACACCGGGGAGCTGTTTTTT	CASSSGTGVNTGELFF
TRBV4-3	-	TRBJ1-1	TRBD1	TGCGCCAGCAGCCCAGACAGGGCATCCCACACTGAAGCTTTCTTT	CASSPDRASHTEAFF
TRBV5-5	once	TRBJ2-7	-	TGTGCCAGCAGCTTTTCGACAGGAAGCTACGAGCAGTACTTC	CASSFSTGSYEQYF
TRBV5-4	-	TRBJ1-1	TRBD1	TGTGCCAGCAGCTCCCCTGGACAGGGCCCCGCGAACACTGAAGCTTTCTTT	CASSSPGQGPANTEAFF
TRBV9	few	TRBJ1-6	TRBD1	TGTGCCAGCAGCACGTGGGACAGGGGGTATTCACCCCTCCACTTT	CASSTWDRGYSPLHF
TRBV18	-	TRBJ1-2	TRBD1	TGTGCCAGCTCACCACCAACATCGACAGGGGACTATGGCTACACCTTC	CASSPPTSTGDYGYTF
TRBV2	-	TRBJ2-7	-	TGTGCCAGCAGCGTACAGACCGGGACTTTCGACGAGCAGTACTTC	CASSVQTGTFDEQYF
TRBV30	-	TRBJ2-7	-	TGTGCCTGGCGAAGGACCCCAGCCTACGAGCAGTACTTC	CAWRRTPAYEQYF
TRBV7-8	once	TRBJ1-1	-	TGTGCCAGCAGCTTAGACCCCACAGGGAACACTGAAGCTTTCTTT	CASSLDPTGNTEAFF
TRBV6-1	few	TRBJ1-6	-	TGTGCCAGCTGGGGACAAGCTTCACCCCTCCACTTT	CASWGQASPLHF
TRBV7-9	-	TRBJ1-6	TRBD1	TGTGCCAGCAGACCGGGACAGGGAAGGACACCCCTCCACTTT	CASRPGQGRTPLHF
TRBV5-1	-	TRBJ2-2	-	TGCGCCAGCAAGTGGGCGGCGGACACCGGGGAGCTGTTTTTT	CASKWAADTGELFF
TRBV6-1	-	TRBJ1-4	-	TGTGCCAGCACACCCAGAGGGAATGAAAAACTGTTTTTT	CASTPRGNEKLFF
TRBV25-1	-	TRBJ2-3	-	TGTGCCAGCAGGAGGTCGGGGGATACGCAGTATTTT	CASRRSGDTQYF
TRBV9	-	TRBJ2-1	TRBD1	TGTGCCAGCAGCCGACAGGGCCGGGACAATGAGCAGTTCTTC	CASSRQGRDNEQFF
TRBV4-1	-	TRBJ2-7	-	TGCGCCAGCAGCCAAGACTGGGGGCATATTTACGAGCAGTACTTC	CASSQDWGHIYEQYF
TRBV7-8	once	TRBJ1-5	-	TGTGCCAGCAGCTTTCAAGGGACTGGCAATCAGCCCCAGCATTTT	CASSFQGTGNQPQHF
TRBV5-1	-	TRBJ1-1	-	TGCGCCAGCAGCCAGGGACGGATGAACACTGAAGCTTTCTTT	CASSQGRMNTEAFF
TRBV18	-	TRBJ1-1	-	TGTGCCAGCTCCTTAGAGAACACTGAAGCTTTCTTT	CASSLENTEAFF
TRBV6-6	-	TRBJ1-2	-	TGTGCCAGCAATCCCACACTTATCGGCTATGGCTACACCTTC	CASNPTLIGYGYTF
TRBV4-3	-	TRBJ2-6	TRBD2	TGCGCCAGCAGCCCGGACGGCCCGGGGGGGTCTGGGGCCAACGTCCTGACTTTC	CASSPDGPGGSGANVLTF
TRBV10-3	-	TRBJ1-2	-	TGTGCCATCAGGGACCTTAAAACTAACTATGGCTACACCTTC	CAIRDLKTNYGYTF
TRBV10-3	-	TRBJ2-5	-	TGTGCCATCAGTGAGCGGGTCAGGGAGACCCAGTACTTC	CAISERVRETQYF
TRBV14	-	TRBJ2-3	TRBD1	TGTGCCAGCAGGGGGACAGGGCCAGATACGCAGTATTTT	CASRGTGPDTQYF
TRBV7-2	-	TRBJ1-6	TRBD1	TGTGCCAGCAGCTTAAGGGGGACAGGATTTAATTCACCCCTCCACTTT	CASSLRGTGFNSPLHF
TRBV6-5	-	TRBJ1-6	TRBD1	TGTGCCAGCAGTAAGGGACAGGGAGAGAATTCACCCCTCCACTTT	CASSKGQGENSPLHF
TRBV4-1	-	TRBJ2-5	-	TGCGCCAGCAGCCAAGAGGGGGATGGGGAGACCCAGTACTTC	CASSQEGDGETQYF
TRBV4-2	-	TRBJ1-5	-	TGTGCCAGCAGCCAACATCCGGATAGCAATCAGCCCCAGCATTTT	CASSQHPDSNQPQHF
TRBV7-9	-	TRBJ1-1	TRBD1	TGTGCCAGCGGTAACAGGGGAGGCGAAGCTTTCTTT	CASGNRGGEAFF
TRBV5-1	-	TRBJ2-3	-	TGCGCCAGCAGCTTCCGGGCCGGCACAGATACGCAGTATTTT	CASSFRAGTDTQYF
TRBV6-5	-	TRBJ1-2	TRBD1	TGTGCCAGCAGTTACGGGGACAGGGTCTTCCATGGCTACACCTTC	CASSYGDRVFHGYTF
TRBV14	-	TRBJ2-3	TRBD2	TGTGCCACCTCCGGGGGGTGGGGTGGCGGAGATACGCAGTATTTT	CATSGGWGGGDTQYF
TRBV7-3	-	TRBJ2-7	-	TGTGCCAGCAGCCCTGGGGGTGCAGTTTTGGGGGAGCAGTACTTC	CASSPGGAVLGEQYF
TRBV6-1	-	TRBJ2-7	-	TGTGCCAGCAGTGGTCAGGCCCTACAGGCCCTCGAGCAGTACTTC	CASSGQALQALEQYF
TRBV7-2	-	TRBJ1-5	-	TGTGCCAGCAGCCCGACAGCTTTTAGCAATCAGCCCCAGCATTTT	CASSPTAFSNQPQHF
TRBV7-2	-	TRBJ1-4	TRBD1	TGTGCCAGCAGCTTAGGTACAGGGGGCAAACTGTTTTTT	CASSLGTGGKLFF
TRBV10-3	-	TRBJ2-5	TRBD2	TGTGCCATCAGTCGGGCTAGCGGGGGGGCCGGGGAGACCCAGTACTTC	CAISRASGGAGETQYF
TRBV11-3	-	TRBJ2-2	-	TGTGCCAGCAGCTTCGGGCAGGGGACCATTCCGAACACCGGGGAGCTGTTTTTT	CASSFGQGTIPNTGELFF
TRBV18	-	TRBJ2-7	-	TGTGCCAGCTCATCAGACAGATCAGGGGAAGGCGAGCAGTACTTC	CASSSDRSGEGEQYF
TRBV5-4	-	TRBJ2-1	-	TGTGCCAGCAGCTTAAGGGTGGGTGAGCAGTTCTTC	CASSLRVGEQFF
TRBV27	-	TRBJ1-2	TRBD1	TGTGCCAGCAGTTTAAAGGGGGCAAACTATGGCTACACCTTC	CASSLKGANYGYTF
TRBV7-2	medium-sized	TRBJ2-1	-	TGTGCCAGCAGCTTGGCCCCCACAAATGGCTACAATGAGCAGTTCTTC	CASSLAPTNGYNEQFF
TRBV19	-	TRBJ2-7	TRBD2	TGTGCCAGTAGTGGACTAGCGGGGGCCTACGAGCAGTACTTC	CASSGLAGAYEQYF
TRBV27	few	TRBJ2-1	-	TGTGCCAGCAGACGACCGAGACAGTCCTACAATGAGCAGTTCTTC	CASRRPRQSYNEQFF
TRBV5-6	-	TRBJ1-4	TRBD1	TGTGCCAGCAGGAAAACAGGGGGCGAGGATGGTGAAAAACTGTTTTTT	CASRKTGGEDGEKLFF